This record covers a single T cell receptor beta chain. Original processing notes: Nucleated cell number was recorded as an estimate derived from reference gene primer amplification. TCRdb's table, derived via immunoSEQ multiplex PCR, lists solely in-frame clones and lacks some. Clone size and V and J calls were adopted from that table, with D and trimming inferred from the DNA. Of more than 100,000 clones detected, around 87% appear once; the ten largest clones hold less than 4.5%. The entry originates in a study of blood T cell repertoires in COVID-19. This CDR3 spans 16 amino acids. Germline V gene sequence: CDR1 KGHSH, CDR2 LQKENI. Trimming removed 6 bases from V and 4 bases from J, with 21 bases in between.

The source is a woman aged 55-75 years with acute or convalescent COVID-19. Sequences were obtained from peripheral blood. The rearrangement joins TRBV18 to TRBJ1-1, with unresolved D. CDR3 residues: CASSRRAGGLVTEAFF. CDR3 DNA: TGTGCCAGCTCCCGGAGGGCAGGCGGATTGGTCACTGAAGCTTTCTTT.